The present TCR beta chain was sequenced within a study of T cell clonality in common variable immunodeficiency. Study-wide results and caveats: Patient heterogeneity in the CVID cohort limited correlations between repertoire features and clinical complications. Fewer TCRbeta clones were shared among CVID subjects than controls.

This clone has at least ten counts. Its antigen is still unknown. The observed sequence ends 3 residues before the CDR3 terminus, with the missing tail filled in from the germline J gene. Germline V lookup: CDR1 SGHRS, CDR2 YFSETQ. The length of the CDR3 is 13 residues. V lost 6 bases, J lost 4 bases, and 4 bases stayed unmatched. Using immunoSEQ multiplex PCR, the repertoire was profiled, and TCRdb retains in-frame clones only, with some absent. This sample includes under 50,000 clones with no singletons; its ten biggest clones take up 5% to 6.5%. This chain joins TRBV5-1 and TRBJ1-2, with 9 positions matching TRBD1. The clonotype was recovered from a person aged 18 to 70 in good health. Sample: peripheral blood mononuclear cells. CDR3 DNA (partial): TGCGCCAGCACCCCGACAGGGGGCTATGGC. As protein: CASTPTGGYG. The whole CDR3 protein reads CASTPTGGYGYTF.